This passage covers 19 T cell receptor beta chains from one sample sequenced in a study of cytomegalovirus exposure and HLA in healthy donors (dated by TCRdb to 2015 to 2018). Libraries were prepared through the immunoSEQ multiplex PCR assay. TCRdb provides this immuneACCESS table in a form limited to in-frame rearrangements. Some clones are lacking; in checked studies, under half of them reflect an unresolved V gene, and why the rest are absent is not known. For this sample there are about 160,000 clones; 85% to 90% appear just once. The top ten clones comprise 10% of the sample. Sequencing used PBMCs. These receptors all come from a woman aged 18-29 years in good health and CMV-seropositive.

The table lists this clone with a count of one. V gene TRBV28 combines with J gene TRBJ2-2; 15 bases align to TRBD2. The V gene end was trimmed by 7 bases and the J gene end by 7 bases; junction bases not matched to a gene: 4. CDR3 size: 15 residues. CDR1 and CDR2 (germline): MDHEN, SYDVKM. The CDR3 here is CASIGTSGRIGELFF. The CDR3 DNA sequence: TGTGCCAGCATCGGGACTAGCGGGAGGATCGGGGAGCTGTTTTTT.

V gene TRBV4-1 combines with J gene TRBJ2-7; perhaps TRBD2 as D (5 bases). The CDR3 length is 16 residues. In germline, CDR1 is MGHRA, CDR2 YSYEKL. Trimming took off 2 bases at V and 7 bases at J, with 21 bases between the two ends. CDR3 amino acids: CASSQLLDRRWREQYF. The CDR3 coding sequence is TGCGCCAGCAGCCAACTCCTGGACCGGCGATGGAGGGAGCAGTACTTC.

The CDR3 region is CASGFSLGDYQETQYF. CDR3 coding DNA: TGTGCTAGTGGTTTCTCTCTTGGGGACTACCAAGAGACCCAGTACTTC. This rearrangement joins TRBV12-5 to TRBJ2-5; tentatively, D is TRBD2 (6 bases). The CDR3 totals 16 residues. The V end was cut by 3 bases, the J end by 0 bases, with 14 bases between. Germline lookup yields CDR1 LGHNT and CDR2 FRNRAP.

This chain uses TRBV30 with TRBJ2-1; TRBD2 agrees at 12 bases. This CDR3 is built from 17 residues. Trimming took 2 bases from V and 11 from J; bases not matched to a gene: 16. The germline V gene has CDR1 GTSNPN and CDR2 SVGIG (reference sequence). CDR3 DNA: TGTGCCTGGAGTTCGTCCCGGACTAGCGGGATTATCTCCAAGCAGTTCTTC. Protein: CAWSSSRTSGIISKQFF.

In DNA form, the CDR3 reads TGTGCCAGCAGCCGGACTAGCGGGAGGGCGGGAGATACGCAGTATTTT. It translates to CASSRTSGRAGDTQYF. This rearrangement joins TRBV5-4 to TRBJ2-3, with 15 bases identical to TRBD2. Per germline, CDR1 SGHNT and CDR2 YYREEE (reference sequence). The CDR3 consists of 16 residues. The ends lost 4 bases at V and 5 bases at J; junction bases unmatched: 5.

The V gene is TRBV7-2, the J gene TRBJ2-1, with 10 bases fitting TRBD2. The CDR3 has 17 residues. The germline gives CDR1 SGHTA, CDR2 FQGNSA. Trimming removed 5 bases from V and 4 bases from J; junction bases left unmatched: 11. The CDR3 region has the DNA TGTGCCAGCAGCCCAGCCGGACTAGCGGAGGGGTACAATGAGCAGTTCTTC. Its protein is CASSPAGLAEGYNEQFF. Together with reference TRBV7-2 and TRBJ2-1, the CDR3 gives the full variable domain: GAGVSQSPSNKVTEKGKDVELRCDPISGHTALYWYRQSLGQGLEFLIYFQGNSAPDKSGLPSDRFSAERTGGSVSTLTIQRTQQEDSAVYLCASSPAGLAEGYNEQFFGPGTRLTVL.

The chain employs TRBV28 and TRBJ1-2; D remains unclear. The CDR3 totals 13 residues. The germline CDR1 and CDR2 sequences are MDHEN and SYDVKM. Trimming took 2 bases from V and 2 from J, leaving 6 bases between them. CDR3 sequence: CASSLEENYGYTF. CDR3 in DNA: TGTGCCAGCAGTTTAGAGGAGAACTATGGCTACACCTTC.

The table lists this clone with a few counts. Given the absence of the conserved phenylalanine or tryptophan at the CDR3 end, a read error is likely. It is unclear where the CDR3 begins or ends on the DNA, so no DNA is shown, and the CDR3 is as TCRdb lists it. CDR3 region: CASSPGQGRTSGSL. The chain recombines TRBV14 with TRBJ2-7; the D segment call TRBD2 is taken from the table without a DNA check. The CDR3 is 14 amino acids in total, end residues counted. Germline-derived CDR1 and CDR2 are SGHDN and FVKESK.

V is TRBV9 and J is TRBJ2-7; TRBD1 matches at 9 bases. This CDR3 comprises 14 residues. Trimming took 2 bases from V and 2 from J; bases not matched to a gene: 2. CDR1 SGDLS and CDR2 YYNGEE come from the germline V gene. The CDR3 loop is CASSVTGGTYEQYF. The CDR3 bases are TGTGCCAGCAGCGTTACAGGGGGCACCTACGAGCAGTACTTC.

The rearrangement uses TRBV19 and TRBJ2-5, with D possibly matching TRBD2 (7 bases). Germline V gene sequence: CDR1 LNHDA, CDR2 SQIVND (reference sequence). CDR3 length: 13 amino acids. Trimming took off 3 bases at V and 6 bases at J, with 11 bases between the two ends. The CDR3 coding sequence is TGTGCCAGTAGTATTGGGGGGGCGAAGACCCAGTACTTC. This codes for CASSIGGAKTQYF.

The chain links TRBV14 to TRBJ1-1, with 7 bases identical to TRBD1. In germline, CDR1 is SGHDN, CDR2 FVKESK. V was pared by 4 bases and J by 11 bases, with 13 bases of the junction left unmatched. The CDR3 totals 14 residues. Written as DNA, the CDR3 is TGTGCCAGCAGCCCGACAGGGCGGTGGCTTGAGGCTTTCTTT. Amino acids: CASSPTGRWLEAFF. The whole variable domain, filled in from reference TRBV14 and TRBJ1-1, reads EAGVTQFPSHSVIEKGQTVTLRCDPISGHDNLYWYRRVMGKEIKFLLHFVKESKQDESGMPNNRFLAERTGGTYSTLKVQPAELEDSGVYFCASSPTGRWLEAFFGQGTRLTVV.

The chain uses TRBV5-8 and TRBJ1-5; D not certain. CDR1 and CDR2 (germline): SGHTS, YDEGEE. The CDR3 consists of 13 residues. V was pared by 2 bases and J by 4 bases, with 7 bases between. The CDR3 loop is CASSFTRNQPQHF. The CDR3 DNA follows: TGTGCCAGCAGCTTTACGCGGAATCAGCCCCAGCATTTT.

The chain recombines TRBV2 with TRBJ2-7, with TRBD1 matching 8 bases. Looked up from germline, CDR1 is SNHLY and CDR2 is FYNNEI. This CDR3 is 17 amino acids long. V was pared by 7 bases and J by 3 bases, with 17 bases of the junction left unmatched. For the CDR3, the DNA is TGTGCCAGCACCATGACAGGGGTTTGGAAAAGAAACTACGAGCAGTACTTC. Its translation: CASTMTGVWKRNYEQYF.

CDR3 in DNA: TGTGCCAGCAGCCCCGGGGGGGGCTCTGGAAACACCATATATTTT. Its translation is CASSPGGGSGNTIYF. The chain links TRBV7-3 to TRBJ1-3, with D perhaps matching TRBD1 (5 bases). V lost 5 bases and J lost 0, with 11 bases in between. The CDR3 runs to 15 residues. Germline loops: CDR1 SGHTA, CDR2 FQGTGA. The variable domain in full, with the rest retrieved from reference TRBV7-3 and TRBJ1-3, is GAGVSQTPSNKVTEKGKYVELRCDPISGHTALYWYRQSLGQGPEFLIYFQGTGAADDSGLPNDRFFAVRPEGSVSTLKIQRTERGDSAVYLCASSPGGGSGNTIYFGEGSWLTVV.

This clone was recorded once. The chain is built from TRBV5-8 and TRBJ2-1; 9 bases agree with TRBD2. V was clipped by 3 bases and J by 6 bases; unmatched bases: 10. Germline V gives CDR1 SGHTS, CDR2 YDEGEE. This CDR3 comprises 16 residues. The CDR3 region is CASSYQPGLAVNEQFF. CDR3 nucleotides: TGTGCCAGCAGCTATCAACCGGGACTAGCCGTCAATGAGCAGTTCTTC.

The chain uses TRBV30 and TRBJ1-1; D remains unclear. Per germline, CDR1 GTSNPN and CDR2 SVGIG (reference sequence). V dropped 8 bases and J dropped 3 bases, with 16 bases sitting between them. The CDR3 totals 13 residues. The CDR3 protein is CAGIRPRDTEAFF. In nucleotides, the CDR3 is TGTGCCGGGATCCGCCCGAGGGACACTGAAGCTTTCTTT.

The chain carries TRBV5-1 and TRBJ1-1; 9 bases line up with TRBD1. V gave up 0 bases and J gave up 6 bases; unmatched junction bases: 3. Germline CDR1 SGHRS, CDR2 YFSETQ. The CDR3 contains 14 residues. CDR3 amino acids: CASSLVGQGPEAFF. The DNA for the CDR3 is TGCGCCAGCAGCTTGGTGGGACAGGGACCTGAAGCTTTCTTT.

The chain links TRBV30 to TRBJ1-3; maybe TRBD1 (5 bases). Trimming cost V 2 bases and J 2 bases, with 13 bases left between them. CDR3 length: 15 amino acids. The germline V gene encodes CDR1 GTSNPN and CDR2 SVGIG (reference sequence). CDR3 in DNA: TGTGCCTGGAGTCTACGCTCCAGGGCTGGAAACACCATATATTTT. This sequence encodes CAWSLRSRAGNTIYF. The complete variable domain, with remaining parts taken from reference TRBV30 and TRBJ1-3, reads SQTIHQWPATLVQPVGSPLSLECTVEGTSNPNLYWYRQAAGRGLQLLFYSVGIGQISSEVPQNLSASRPQDRQFILSSKKLLLSDSGFYLCAWSLRSRAGNTIYFGEGSWLTVV.

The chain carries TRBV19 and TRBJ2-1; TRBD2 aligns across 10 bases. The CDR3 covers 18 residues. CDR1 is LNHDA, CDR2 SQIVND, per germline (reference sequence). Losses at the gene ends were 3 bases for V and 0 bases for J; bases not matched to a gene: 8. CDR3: CASSIELAGRGSYNEQFF. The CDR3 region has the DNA TGTGCCAGTAGTATTGAACTAGCGGGACGGGGCTCCTACAATGAGCAGTTCTTC. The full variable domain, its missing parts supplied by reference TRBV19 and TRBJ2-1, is DGGITQSPKYLFRKEGQNVTLSCEQNLNHDAMYWYRQDPGQGLRLIYYSQIVNDFQKGDIAEGYSVSREKKESFPLTVTSAQKNPTAFYLCASSIELAGRGSYNEQFFGPGTRLTVL.